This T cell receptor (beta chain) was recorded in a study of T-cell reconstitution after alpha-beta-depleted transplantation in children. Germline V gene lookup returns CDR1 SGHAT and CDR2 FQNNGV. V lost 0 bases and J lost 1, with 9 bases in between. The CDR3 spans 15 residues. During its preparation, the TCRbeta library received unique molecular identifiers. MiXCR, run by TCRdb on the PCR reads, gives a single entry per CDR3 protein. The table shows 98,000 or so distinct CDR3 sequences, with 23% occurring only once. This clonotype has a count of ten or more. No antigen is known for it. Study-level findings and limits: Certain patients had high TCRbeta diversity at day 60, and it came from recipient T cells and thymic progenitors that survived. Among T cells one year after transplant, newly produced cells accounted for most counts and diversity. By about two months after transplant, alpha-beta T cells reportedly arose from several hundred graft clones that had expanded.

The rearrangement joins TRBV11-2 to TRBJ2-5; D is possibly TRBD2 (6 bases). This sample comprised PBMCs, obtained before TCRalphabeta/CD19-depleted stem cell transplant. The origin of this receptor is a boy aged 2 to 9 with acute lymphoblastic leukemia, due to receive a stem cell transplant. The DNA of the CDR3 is TGTGCCAGCAGCTTAGACGTGGGAGGCCAAGAGACCCAGTACTTC. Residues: CASSLDVGGQETQYF.